This T cell receptor (beta chain) was sequenced during a study of blood T cells in healthy people across ages. General study findings and limits: Long-lived donors exceeded aged donors in naive CD4+ cells and diversity.

The second PCR ran 7 to 11 cycles with a sample-barcoded 5' primer and J-beta primers. All cDNA molecules were each tagged by a template-switch adaptor with 12 random nucleotides. Individual samples furnished no less than 2.5 million CDR3-containing paired-end reads apiece. TCRdb redid the calling of the 5' RACE reads with MiXCR, one entry per CDR3 protein. Of around 870,000 distinct CDR3 sequences listed, about 30% are singletons. This clonotype was detected a few times. Its antigen is not identified. The source material was blood. The clonotype was recovered from a woman older than 75 in good health.

CDR3: CASSLFPRVESEKLFF. Written as DNA, the CDR3 is TGTGCCAGCAGCTTATTCCCCAGGGTGGAGAGTGAAAAACTGTTTTTT. The chain is built from TRBV11-2 and TRBJ1-4; a weak D match, TRBD1 (5 bases). Germline V gene data show CDR1 as SGHAT and CDR2 as FQNNGV. The CDR3 totals 16 residues. With 2 bases removed from V and 7 bases from J, the gap between germline ends came to 17 bases.